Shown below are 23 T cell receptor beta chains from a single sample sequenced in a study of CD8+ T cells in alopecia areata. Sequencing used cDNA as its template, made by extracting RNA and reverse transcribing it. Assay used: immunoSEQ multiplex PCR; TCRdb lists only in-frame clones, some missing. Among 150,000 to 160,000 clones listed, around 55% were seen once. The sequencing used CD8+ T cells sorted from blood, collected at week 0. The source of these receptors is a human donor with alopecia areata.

The CDR3 DNA reads TGTGCCTGGAGTGTACTACTAGCGTACGAGCAGTACTTC. It codes for CAWSVLLAYEQYF. The rearrangement links TRBV30 to TRBJ2-7, with 7 bases fitting TRBD2. Germline V gives CDR1 GTSNPN, CDR2 SVGIG (reference sequence). V trimming: 0 bases; J trimming: 4 bases; junction bases outside the gene matches: 3. CDR3 length: 13 amino acids.

CDR3 residues: CSVGQGATEAFF. CDR3 DNA: TGCAGCGTTGGTCAGGGGGCTACTGAAGCTTTCTTT. The rearrangement uses TRBV29-1 and TRBJ1-1, with TRBD1 matching 8 bases. The CDR3 consists of 12 residues. Germline CDR1 and CDR2: SQVTM and ANQGSEA. V lost 4 bases, J lost 5 bases, and 3 bases stayed unmatched.

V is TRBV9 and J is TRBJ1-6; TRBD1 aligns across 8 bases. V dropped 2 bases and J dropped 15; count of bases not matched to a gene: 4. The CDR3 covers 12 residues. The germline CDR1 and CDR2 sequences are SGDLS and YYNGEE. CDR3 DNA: TGTGCCAGCAGCGTGGACAGGGACTACCTCCACTTT. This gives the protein CASSVDRDYLHF. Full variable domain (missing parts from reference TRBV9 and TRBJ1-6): DSGVTQTPKHLITATGQRVTLRCSPRSGDLSVYWYQQSLDQGLQFLIQYYNGEERAKGNILERFSAQQFPDLHSELNLSSLELGDSALYFCASSVDRDYLHFGNGTRLTVT.

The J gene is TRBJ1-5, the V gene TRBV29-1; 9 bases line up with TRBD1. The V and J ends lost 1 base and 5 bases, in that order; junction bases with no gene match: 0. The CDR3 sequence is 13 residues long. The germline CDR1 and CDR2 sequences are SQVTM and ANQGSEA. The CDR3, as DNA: TGCAGCGTTGAAGGACAGGGGGATCAGCCCCAGCATTTT. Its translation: CSVEGQGDQPQHF.

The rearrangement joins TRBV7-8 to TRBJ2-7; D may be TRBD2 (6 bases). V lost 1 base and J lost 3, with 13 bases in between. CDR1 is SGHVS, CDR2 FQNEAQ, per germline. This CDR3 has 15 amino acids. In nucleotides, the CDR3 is TGTGCCAGCAGCTTAGACGGGAGTAGCGGCTACGAGCAGTACTTC. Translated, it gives CASSLDGSSGYEQYF.

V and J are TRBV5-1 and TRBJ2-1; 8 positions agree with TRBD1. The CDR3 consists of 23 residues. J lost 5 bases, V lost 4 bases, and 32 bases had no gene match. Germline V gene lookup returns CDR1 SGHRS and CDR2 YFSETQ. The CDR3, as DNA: TGCGCCAGCAGCCCCCGTCACACCAATCCGGACAGGGTAAGGCCCATCCCACACAATGAGCAGTTCTTC. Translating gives CASSPRHTNPDRVRPIPHNEQFF.

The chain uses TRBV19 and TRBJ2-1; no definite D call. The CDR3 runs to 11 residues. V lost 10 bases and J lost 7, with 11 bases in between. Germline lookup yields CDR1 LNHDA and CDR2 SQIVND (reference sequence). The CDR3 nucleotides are TGTGCCACCGACATGGGGAATGAGCAGTTCTTC. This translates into CATDMGNEQFF.

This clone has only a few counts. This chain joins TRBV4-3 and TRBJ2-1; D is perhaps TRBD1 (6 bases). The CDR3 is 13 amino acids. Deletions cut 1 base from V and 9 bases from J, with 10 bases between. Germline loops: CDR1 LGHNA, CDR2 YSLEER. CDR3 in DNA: TGCGCCAGCAGCCAAGGCCGAGGGGGTGAGCAGTTCTTC. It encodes CASSQGRGGEQFF.

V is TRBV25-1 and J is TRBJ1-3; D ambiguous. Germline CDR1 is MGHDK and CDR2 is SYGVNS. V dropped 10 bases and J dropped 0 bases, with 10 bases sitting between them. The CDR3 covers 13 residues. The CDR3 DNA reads TGTGCCATCCACGGCGACTCTGGAAACACCATATATTTT. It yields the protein CAIHGDSGNTIYF.

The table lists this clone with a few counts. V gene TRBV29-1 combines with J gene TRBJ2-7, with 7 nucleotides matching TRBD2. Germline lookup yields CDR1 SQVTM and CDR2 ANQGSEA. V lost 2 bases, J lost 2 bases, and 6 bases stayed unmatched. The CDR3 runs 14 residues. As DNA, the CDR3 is TGCAGCGTTGAATTGGACGGACTAGCCTACGAGCAGTACTTC. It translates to CSVELDGLAYEQYF.

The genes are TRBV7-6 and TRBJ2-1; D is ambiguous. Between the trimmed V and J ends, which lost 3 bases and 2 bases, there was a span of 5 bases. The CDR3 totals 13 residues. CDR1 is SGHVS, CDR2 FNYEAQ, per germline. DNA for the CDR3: TGTGCCAGCAGCTTCCGGGCCTACAATGAGCAGTTCTTC. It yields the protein CASSFRAYNEQFF.

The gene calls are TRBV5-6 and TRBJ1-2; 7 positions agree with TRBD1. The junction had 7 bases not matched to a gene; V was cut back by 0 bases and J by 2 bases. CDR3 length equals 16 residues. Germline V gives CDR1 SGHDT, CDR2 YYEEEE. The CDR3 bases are TGTGCCAGCAGCTTGGAGGCGGGACAGCCGAACTATGGCTACACCTTC. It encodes CASSLEAGQPNYGYTF.

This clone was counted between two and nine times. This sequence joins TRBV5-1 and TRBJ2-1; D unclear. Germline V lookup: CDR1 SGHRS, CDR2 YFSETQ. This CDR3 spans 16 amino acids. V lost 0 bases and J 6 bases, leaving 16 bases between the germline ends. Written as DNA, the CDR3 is TGCGCCAGCAGCTTGGCCTCATCGGGTTGGAGCAATGAGCAGTTCTTC. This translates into CASSLASSGWSNEQFF.

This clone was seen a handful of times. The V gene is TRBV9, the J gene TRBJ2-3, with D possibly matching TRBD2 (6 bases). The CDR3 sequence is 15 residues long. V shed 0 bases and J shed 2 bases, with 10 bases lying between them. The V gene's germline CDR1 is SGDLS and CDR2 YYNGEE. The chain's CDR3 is CASSVVAGTTDTQYF. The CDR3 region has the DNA TGTGCCAGCAGCGTAGTGGCGGGGACCACAGATACGCAGTATTTT.

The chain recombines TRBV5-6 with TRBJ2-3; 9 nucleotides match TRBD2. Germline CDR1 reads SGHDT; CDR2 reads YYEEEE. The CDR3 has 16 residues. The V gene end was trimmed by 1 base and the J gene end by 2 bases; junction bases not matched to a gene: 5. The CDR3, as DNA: TGTGCCAGCAGCTTGTCGGCTAGCGGGGTCACAGATACGCAGTATTTT. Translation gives CASSLSASGVTDTQYF. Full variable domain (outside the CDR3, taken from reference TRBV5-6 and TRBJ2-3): DAGVTQSPTHLIKTRGQQVTLRCSPKSGHDTVSWYQQALGQGPQFIFQYYEEEERQRGNFPDRFSGHQFPNYSSELNVNALLLGDSALYLCASSLSASGVTDTQYFGPGTRLTVL.

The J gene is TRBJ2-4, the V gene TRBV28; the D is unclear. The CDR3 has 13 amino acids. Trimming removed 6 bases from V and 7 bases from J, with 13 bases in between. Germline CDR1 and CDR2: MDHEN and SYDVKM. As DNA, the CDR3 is TGTGCCAGCAGCGGGCCCACGGCGAACATTCAGTACTTC. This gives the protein CASSGPTANIQYF.

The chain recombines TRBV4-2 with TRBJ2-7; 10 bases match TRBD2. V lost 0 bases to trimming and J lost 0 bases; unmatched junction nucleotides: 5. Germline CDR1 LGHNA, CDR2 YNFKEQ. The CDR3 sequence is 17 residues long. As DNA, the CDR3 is TGTGCCAGCAGCCAAGATGATAGCGGGGGGCCCTCCTACGAGCAGTACTTC. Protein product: CASSQDDSGGPSYEQYF.

The CDR3 region has the DNA TGTGCCAGCAGCGCAGGGGGCAATCAGCCCCAGCATTTT. This gives the protein CASSAGGNQPQHF. The chain links TRBV9 to TRBJ1-5; possible D gene TRBD1, 6 bases. Germline V gene lookup returns CDR1 SGDLS and CDR2 YYNGEE. Trimming removed 3 bases at V and 2 bases at J, with 6 bases between. The CDR3 has 13 amino acids.

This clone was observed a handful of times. The DNA for the CDR3 is TGTGCCAGCAGACCCGGGGGGGACAGGGACCGAGATACGCAGTATTTT. Protein sequence: CASRPGGDRDRDTQYF. The chain combines TRBV6-6 with TRBJ2-3; tentatively, D is TRBD1 (9 bases). The CDR3 runs to 16 residues. Germline V CDR1 and CDR2: MNHNY, SVGAGI (reference sequence). The V gene lost 6 bases and the J gene lost 5 bases, with 21 bases spanning the gap.

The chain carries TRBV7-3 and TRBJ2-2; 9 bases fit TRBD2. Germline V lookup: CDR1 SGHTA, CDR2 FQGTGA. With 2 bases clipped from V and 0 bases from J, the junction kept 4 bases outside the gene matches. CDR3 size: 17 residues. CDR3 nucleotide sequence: TGTGCCAGCAGCTTACGGCTAGCGGGGACGAACACCGGGGAGCTGTTTTTT. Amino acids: CASSLRLAGTNTGELFF.

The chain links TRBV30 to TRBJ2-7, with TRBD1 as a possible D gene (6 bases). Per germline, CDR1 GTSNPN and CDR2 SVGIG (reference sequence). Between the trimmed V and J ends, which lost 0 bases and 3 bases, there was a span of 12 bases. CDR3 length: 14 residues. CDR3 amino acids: CAWSVSTGSYEQYF. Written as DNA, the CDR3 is TGTGCCTGGAGTGTATCCACAGGGAGCTACGAGCAGTACTTC.

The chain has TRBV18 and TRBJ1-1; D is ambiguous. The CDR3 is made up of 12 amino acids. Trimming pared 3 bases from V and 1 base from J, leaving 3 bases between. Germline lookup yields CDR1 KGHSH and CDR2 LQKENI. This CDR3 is CASSPGNTEAFF. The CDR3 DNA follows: TGTGCCAGCTCACCCGGGAACACTGAAGCTTTCTTT.

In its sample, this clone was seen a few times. CDR3 sequence (DNA): TGTGCCAGCAGCTTAGGGGGAGCTAATGAAAAACTGTTTTTT. Its translation: CASSLGGANEKLFF. The chain has TRBV7-9 and TRBJ1-4; D not resolved. CDR3 length: 14 residues. The germline gives CDR1 SEHNR, CDR2 FQNEAQ (reference sequence). V was trimmed by 1 base and J by 3 bases, leaving 6 bases between them.